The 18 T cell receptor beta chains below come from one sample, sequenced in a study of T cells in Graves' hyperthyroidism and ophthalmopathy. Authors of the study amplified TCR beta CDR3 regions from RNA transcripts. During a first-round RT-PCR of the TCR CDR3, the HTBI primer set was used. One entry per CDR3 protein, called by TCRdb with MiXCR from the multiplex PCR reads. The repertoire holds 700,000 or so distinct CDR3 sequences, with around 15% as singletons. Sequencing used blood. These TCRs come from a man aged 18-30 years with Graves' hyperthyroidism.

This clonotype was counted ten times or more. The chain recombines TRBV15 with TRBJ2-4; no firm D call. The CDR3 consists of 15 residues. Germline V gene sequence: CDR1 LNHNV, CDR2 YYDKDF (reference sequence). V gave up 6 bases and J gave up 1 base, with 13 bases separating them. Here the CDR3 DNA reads TGTGCCACCAGAGAGGATCGCCTGGCCAAAAACATTCAGTACTTC. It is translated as CATREDRLAKNIQYF.

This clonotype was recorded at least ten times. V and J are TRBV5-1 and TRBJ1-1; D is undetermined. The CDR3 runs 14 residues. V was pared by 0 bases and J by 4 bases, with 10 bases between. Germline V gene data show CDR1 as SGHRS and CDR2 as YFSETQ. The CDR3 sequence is CASSLEREGTEAFF. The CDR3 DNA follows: TGCGCCAGCAGCTTGGAGAGGGAGGGCACTGAAGCTTTCTTT.

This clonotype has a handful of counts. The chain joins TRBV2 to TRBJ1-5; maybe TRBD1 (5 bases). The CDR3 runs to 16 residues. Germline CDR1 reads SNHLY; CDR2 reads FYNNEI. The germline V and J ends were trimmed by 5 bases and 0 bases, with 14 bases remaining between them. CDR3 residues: CASSSQGPNSNQPQHF. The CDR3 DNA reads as TGTGCCAGCAGTAGTCAGGGACCGAATAGCAATCAGCCCCAGCATTTT.

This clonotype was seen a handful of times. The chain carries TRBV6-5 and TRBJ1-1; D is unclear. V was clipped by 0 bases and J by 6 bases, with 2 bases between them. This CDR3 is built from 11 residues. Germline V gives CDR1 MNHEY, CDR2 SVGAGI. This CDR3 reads CASSYSAEAFF. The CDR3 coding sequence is TGTGCCAGCAGTTACTCGGCTGAAGCTTTCTTT.

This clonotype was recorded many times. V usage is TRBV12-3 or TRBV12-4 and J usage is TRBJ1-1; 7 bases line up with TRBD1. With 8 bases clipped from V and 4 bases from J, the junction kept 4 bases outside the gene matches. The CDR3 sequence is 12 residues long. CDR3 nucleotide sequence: TGTGCCAGCGGGGGACAGCGCACTGAAGCTTTCTTT. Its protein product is CASGGQRTEAFF.

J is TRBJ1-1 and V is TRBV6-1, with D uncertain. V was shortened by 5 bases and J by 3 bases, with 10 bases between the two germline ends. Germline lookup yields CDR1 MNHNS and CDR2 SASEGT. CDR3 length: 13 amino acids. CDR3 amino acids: CASSRPWDTEAFF. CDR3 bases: TGTGCCAGCAGTCGCCCTTGGGACACTGAAGCTTTCTTT.

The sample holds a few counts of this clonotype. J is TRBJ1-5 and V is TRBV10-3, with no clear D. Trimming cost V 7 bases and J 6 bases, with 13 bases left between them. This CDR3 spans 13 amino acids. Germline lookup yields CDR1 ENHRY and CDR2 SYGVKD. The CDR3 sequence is CAITEGVGQPQHF. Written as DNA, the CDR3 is TGTGCCATCACCGAGGGTGTAGGTCAGCCCCAGCATTTT.

The CDR3, as DNA: TGTGCCAGCAGCCCGGGGGGACTAGGTGTCTACGAGCAGTACTTC. Translated: CASSPGGLGVYEQYF. The V and J genes are TRBV11-2 and TRBJ2-7; 8 bases fit TRBD2. Germline V gene lookup returns CDR1 SGHAT and CDR2 FQNNGV. The CDR3 is 15 residues long. V shed 5 bases, J shed 3 bases, and the junction held 9 bases outside the gene matches.

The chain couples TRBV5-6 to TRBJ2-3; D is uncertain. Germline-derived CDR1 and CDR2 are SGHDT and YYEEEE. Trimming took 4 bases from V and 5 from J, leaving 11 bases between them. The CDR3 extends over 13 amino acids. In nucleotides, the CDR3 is TGTGCCAGCAGCCAACCAGATGTAGATACGCAGTATTTT. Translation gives CASSQPDVDTQYF.

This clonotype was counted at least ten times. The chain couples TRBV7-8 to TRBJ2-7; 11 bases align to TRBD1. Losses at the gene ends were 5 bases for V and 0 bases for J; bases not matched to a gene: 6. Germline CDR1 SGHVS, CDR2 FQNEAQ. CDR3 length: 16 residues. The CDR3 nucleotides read TGTGCCAGCAGCCCGACCGGGACAGGGGGCTCCTACGAGCAGTACTTC. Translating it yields CASSPTGTGGSYEQYF. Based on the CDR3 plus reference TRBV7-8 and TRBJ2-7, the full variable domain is GAGVSQSPRYKVAKRGQDVALRCDPISGHVSLFWYQQALGQGPEFLTYFQNEAQLDKSGLPSDRFFAERPEGSVSTLKIQRTQQEDSAVYLCASSPTGTGGSYEQYFGPGTRLTVT.

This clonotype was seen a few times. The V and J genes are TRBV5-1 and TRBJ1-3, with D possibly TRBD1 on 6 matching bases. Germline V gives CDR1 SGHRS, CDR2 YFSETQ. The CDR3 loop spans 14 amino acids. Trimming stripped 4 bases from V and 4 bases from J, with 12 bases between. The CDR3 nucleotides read TGCGCCAGCAGCCCTAGGGACACCGGAAACACCATATATTTT. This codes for CASSPRDTGNTIYF.

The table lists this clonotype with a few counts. The CDR3 sequence: CALRTGPYNEQFF. CDR3 in DNA: TGTGCTTTAAGGACAGGGCCCTACAATGAGCAGTTCTTC. V is TRBV7-9 and J is TRBJ2-1; TRBD1 matches at 8 bases. CDR1 is SEHNR and CDR2 is FQNEAQ in the germline V gene (reference sequence). The CDR3 spans 13 residues.

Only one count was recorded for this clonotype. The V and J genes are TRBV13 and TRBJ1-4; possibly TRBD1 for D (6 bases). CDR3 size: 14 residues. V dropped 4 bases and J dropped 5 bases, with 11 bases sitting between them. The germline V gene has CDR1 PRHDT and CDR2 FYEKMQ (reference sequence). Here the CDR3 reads CASSSPQGNEKLFF. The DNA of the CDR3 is TGTGCCAGCAGCTCTCCCCAGGGGAATGAAAAACTGTTTTTT.

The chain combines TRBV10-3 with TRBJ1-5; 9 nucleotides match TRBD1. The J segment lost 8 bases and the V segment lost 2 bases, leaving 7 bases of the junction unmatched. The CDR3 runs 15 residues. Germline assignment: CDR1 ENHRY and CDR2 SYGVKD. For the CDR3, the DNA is TGTGCCATCAGTGAGCGACAGGGGGGAGCCGAGCCCCAGCATTTT. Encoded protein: CAISERQGGAEPQHF.

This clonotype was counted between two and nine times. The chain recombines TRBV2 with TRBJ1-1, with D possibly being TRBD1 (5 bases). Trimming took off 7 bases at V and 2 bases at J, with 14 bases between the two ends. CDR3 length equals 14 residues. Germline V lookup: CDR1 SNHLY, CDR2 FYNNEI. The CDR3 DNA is TGTGCCAGCATTGCCGGGACGGACAACACTGAAGCTTTCTTT. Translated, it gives CASIAGTDNTEAFF.

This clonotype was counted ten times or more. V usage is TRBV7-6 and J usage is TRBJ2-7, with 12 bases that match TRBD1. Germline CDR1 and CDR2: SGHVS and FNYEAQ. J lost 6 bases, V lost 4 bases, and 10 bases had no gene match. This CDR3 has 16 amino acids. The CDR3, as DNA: TGTGCCAGCAGCTCGAGACTCGGGACAGGGGGCTCCGAGCAGTACTTC. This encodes CASSSRLGTGGSEQYF.

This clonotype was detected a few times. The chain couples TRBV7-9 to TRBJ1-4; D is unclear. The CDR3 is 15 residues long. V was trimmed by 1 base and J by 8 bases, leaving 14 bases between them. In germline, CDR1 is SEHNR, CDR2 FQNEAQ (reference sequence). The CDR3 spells CASSLDHSGGEKLFF. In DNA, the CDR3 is TGTGCCAGCAGCTTAGATCACTCCGGAGGGGAAAAACTGTTTTTT.

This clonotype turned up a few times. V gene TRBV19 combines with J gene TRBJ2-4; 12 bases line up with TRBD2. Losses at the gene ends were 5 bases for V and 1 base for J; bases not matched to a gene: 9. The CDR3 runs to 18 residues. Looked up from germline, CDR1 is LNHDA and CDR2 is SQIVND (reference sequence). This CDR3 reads CASSSGTSGSGAKNIQYF. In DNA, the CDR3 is TGTGCCAGTAGTTCCGGGACTAGCGGGTCGGGGGCCAAAAACATTCAGTACTTC.